This T cell receptor beta chain was recovered during a study of neurological immune-mediated disorders. From the 5' RACE reads, TCRdb called clonotypes with MiXCR, one entry per CDR3 protein. The top ten hold around 10% of the sample, which has tens of thousands of distinct CDR3 sequences, roughly 13% seen once. This clonotype has at least ten counts. A total of 2 million PBMCs stored at -80 degrees C provided the unsorted libraries. The sequenced sample consisted of PBMCs. The receptor was isolated from a woman aged 55-69 years with HTLV-1-associated myelopathy (HAM/TSP).

In DNA form, the CDR3 reads TGTGCCAGCACCCTCGGGACGGCAACCGGGGAGCTGTTTTTT. Translated: CASTLGTATGELFF. The chain links TRBV28 to TRBJ2-2; tentatively, D is TRBD1 or TRBD2 (5 bases each). Germline lookup yields CDR1 MDHEN and CDR2 SYDVKM. The CDR3 is 14 amino acids. V lost 7 bases and J 5 bases, leaving 14 bases between the germline ends. Looking up the rest from reference TRBV28 and TRBJ2-2 gives the full variable domain: DVKVTQSSRYLVKRTGEKVFLECVQDMDHENMFWYRQDPGLGLRLIYFSYDVKMKEKGDIPEGYSVSREKKERFSLILESASTNQTSMYLCASTLGTATGELFFGEGSRLTVL.